The rows below give T cell receptor beta chains drawn from one sample of a study of blood T cell repertoires in COVID-19. The repertoire was sequenced with immunoSEQ multiplex PCR; TCRdb's copy has only in-frame clones and lacks some. The table includes about 110,000 clones, about 89% detected once. The sample taken for sequencing was peripheral blood. Every receptor here comes from a man aged 40-50 years with acute or convalescent COVID-19. CDR3s include the opening cysteine and the closing phenylalanine or tryptophan. A D gene is named only where the DNA matches it firmly. Part of the rows lack a size; the others show once, few, many or a class for expanded clones.

>TRBV9|TRBJ1-3|.|.
TGTGCCAGCAGCGTAGGGGGGCGGGCAGGGAAGAACTCTGGAAACACCATATATTTT
CASSVGGRAGKNSGNTIYF
>TRBV5-1|TRBJ1-4|TRBD1|.
TGCGCCAGCAGCTTGGACGGACAGGCGAAAAATGAAAAACTGTTTTTT
CASSLDGQAKNEKLFF
>TRBV12-5|TRBJ1-5|.|.
TGTGCTAGTGGTTTGGTACTGCCCGGGCCCCTCGCGGGTCAGCCCCAGCATTTT
CASGLVLPGPLAGQPQHF
>TRBV7-9|TRBJ1-1|TRBD1|.
TGTGCCAGCAGCTTAGCTATTTCGGACAGGATGAACACTGAAGCTTTCTTT
CASSLAISDRMNTEAFF
>TRBV5-1|TRBJ2-7|.|.
TGCGCCAGCAGCCTCTCCGGGAACTCCTACGAGCAGTACTTC
CASSLSGNSYEQYF
>TRBV5-1|TRBJ1-4|.|.
TGCGCCAGCAGCTCACAACCAATTGCAACTAATGAAAAACTGTTTTTT
CASSSQPIATNEKLFF
>TRBV5-1|TRBJ2-1|TRBD1|few
TGCGCCAGCAGGACAACCGGGACAGGGGGTAGTGAGCAGTTCTTC
CASRTTGTGGSEQFF
>TRBV18|TRBJ2-5|.|.
TGTGCCAGCTCACCGATGTCCTCAGGGGCTGGAGAGACCCAGTACTTC
CASSPMSSGAGETQYF
>TRBV2|TRBJ1-1|.|few
TGTGCCAGCATACCGGAGACGAACACTGAAGCTTTCTTT
CASIPETNTEAFF
>TRBV7-6|TRBJ2-3|.|.
TGTGCCAGCAGCGAACCGGGGGGCATAAGCGGCACAGATACGCAGTATTTT
CASSEPGGISGTDTQYF